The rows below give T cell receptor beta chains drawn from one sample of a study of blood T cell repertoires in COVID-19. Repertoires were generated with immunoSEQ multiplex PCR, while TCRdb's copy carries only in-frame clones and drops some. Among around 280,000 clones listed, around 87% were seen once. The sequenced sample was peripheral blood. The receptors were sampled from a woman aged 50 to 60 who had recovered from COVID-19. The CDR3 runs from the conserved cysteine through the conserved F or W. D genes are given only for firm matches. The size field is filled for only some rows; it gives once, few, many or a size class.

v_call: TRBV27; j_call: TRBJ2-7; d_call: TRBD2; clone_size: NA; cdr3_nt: TGTGCCAGCAGTTTACTCGGGACTACCTCCTACGAGCAGTACTTC; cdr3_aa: CASSLLGTTSYEQYF
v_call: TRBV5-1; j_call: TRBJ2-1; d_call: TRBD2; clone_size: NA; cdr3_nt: TGCGCCAGCAGCTTGGCACTAGCGGGAGCCGATGAGCAGTTCTTC; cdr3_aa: CASSLALAGADEQFF
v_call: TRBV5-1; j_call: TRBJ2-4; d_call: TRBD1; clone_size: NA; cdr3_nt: TGCGCCAGCAGCGGGGGACAGAACCCTCTAATAGCCAAAAACATTCAGTACTTC; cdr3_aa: CASSGGQNPLIAKNIQYF
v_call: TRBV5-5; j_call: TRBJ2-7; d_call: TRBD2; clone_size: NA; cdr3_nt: TGTGCCAGCAGCGGAGCGGGAGAGTACAATGAGCAGTACTTC; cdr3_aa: CASSGAGEYNEQYF
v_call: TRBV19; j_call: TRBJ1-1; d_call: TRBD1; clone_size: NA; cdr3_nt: TGTGCCAGTAGTACTTTCCTATTAATGGGACAGGGGGTAATGGGCCGAGAAGCTTTCTTT; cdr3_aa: CASSTFLLMGQGVMGREAFF
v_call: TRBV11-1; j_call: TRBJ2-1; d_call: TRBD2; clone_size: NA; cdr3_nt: TGTGCCAGCAGCTCTAGCGGGAGGCAAGACAATGAGCAGTTCTTC; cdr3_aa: CASSSSGRQDNEQFF
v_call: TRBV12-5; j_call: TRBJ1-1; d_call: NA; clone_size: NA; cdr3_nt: TGTGCTAGTGGTTTCTGGGTCGGGGAGAACACTGAAGCTTTCTTT; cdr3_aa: CASGFWVGENTEAFF
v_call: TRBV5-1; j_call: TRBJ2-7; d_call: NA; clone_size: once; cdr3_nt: TGCGCCAGCAGCTTGGGAGGGCAGGGGTCCTACGAGCAGTACTTC; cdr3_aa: CASSLGGQGSYEQYF
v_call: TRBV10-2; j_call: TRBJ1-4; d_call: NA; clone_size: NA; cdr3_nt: TGCGCCAGCAGTCCCTACAGGAAAAATGAAAAACTGTTTTTT; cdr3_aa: CASSPYRKNEKLFF
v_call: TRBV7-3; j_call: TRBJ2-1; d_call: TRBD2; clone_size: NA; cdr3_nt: TGTGCCAGCAGCTTAGAAGCGGGAGGGAGGGGGAATGAGCAGTTCTTC; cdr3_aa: CASSLEAGGRGNEQFF
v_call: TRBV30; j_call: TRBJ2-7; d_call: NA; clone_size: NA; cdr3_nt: TGTGCCTGGAGTGCATCTATCGAGCAGTACTTC; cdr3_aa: CAWSASIEQYF
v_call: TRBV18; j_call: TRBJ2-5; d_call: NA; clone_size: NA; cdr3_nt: TGTGCCAGCTCATCGGAAGAGACCCAGTACTTC; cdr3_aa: CASSSEETQYF
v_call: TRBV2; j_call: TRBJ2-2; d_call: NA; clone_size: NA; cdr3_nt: TGTGCCAGCAGTGGAAACAGGGTCGGGGAGCTGTTTTTT; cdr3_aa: CASSGNRVGELFF
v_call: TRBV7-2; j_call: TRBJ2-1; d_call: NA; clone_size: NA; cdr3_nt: TGTGCCAGCAGCTTAAGTGCTAATACCTACAATGAGCAGTTCTTC; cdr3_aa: CASSLSANTYNEQFF
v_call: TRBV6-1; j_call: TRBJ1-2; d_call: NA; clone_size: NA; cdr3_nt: TGTGCCAGCAGTGATATAGCGACAGGCCACTATGGCTACACCTTC; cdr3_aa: CASSDIATGHYGYTF
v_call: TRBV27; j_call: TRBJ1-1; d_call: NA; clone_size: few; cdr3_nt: TGTGCCAGCAGTTTTTGGGGCAGGAACACTGAAGCTTTCTTT; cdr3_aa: CASSFWGRNTEAFF
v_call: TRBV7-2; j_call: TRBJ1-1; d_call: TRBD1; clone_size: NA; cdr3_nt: TGTGCCAGCAGCGGGGACAGGGGCACTGAAGCTTTCTTT; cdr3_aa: CASSGDRGTEAFF
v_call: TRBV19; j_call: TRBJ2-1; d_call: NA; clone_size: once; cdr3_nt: TGTGCCAGTAGTATGAGAGGATCCTACAATGAGCAGTTCTTC; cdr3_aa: CASSMRGSYNEQFF
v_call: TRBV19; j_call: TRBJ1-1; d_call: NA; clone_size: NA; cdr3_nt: TGTGCCAGTAGTACCGACCTGGAGACTGAAGCTTTCTTT; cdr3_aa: CASSTDLETEAFF
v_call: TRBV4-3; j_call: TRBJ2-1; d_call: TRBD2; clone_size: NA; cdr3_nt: TGCGCCAGCAGCCAAACTAGCGGGGGATACAATGAGCAGTTCTTC; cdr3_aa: CASSQTSGGYNEQFF
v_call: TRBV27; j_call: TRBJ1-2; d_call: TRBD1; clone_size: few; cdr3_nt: TGTGCCAGCAGCAACAGGGGGGGTGGCTACACCTTC; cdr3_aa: CASSNRGGGYTF
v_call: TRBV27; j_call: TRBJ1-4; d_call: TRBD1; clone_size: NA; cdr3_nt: TGTGCCAGCAGTCCTCGGACAGGGAACGAAAAACTGTTTTTT; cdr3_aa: CASSPRTGNEKLFF
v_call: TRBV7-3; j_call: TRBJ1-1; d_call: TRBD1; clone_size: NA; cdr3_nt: TGTGCCAGCAGCTCCCTACCTCCACAGGGGGCAACGGGCATGAACACTGAAGCTTTCTTT; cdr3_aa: CASSSLPPQGATGMNTEAFF
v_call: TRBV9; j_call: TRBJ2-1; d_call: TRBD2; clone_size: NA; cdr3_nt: TGTGCCAGCAGCGACCCCACCGGACTAGCGGGGGGTCGGAGCTCCTACAATGAGCAGTTCTTC; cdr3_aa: CASSDPTGLAGGRSSYNEQFF
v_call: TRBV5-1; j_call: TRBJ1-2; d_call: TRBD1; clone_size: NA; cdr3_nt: TGCGCCAGCAGCTTGGGGGGGACAGGGTCTGGCTACACCTTC; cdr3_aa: CASSLGGTGSGYTF
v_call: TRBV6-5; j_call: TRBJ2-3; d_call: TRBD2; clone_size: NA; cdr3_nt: TGTGCCAGCAGTAGCCCCAGCGGGGCGTCAGATACGCAGTATTTT; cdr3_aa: CASSSPSGASDTQYF
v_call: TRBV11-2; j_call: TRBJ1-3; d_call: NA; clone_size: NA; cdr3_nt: TGTGCCAGCAGCGAACAGGGCTCTGGAAACACCATATATTTT; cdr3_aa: CASSEQGSGNTIYF
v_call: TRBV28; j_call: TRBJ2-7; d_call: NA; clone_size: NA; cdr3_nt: TGTGCCAGCAGACATCCTGACAGTTTCTACGAGCAGTACTTC; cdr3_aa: CASRHPDSFYEQYF
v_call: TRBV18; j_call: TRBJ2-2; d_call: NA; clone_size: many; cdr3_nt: TGTGCCAGCTCACCTCAGGGGGAGGTTACCGGCACCGGGGAGCTGTTTTTT; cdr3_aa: CASSPQGEVTGTGELFF
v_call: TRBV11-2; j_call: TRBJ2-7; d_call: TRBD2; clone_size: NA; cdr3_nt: TGTGCCAGCAGCTTAGGACTAGCCACCTACGAGCAGTACTTC; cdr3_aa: CASSLGLATYEQYF
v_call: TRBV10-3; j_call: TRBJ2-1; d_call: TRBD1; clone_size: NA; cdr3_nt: TGTGCCATCAGTGAGTCGGGGGACAGGGAGGGGTACAATGAGCAGTTCTTC; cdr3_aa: CAISESGDREGYNEQFF
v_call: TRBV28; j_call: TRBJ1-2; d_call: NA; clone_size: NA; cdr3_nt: TGTGCCAGCGAGGAGGACGGGGGGTTAAGGGGCTACACCTTC; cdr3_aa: CASEEDGGLRGYTF
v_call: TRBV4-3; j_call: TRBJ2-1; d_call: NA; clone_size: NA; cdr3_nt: TGCGCCAGCAGCCCCTATCTAGCGTCCCATGAGCAGTTCTTC; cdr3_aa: CASSPYLASHEQFF
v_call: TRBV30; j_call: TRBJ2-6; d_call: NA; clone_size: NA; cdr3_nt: TGTGCCTGGAGTCCTGTCTCTGGGGCCAACGTCCTGACTTTC; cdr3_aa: CAWSPVSGANVLTF
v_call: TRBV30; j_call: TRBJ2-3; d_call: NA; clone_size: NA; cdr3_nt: TGTGCCTGGGGACAGGAGGGTACAGATACGCAGTATTTT; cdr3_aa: CAWGQEGTDTQYF
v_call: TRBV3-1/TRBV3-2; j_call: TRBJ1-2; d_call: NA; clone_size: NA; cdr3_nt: TGTGCCAGCAGCCAAGAACCCGGGGATGGCTACACCTTC; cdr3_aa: CASSQEPGDGYTF
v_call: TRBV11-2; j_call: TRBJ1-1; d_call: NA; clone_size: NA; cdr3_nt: TGTGCCAGCAGCTTTTACAGGGTAAACACTGAAGCTTTCTTT; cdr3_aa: CASSFYRVNTEAFF
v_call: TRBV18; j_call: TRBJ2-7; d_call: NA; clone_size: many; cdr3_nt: TGTGCCAGCTCACCGACCCGACAGGATTCCTACGAGCAGTACTTC; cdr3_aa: CASSPTRQDSYEQYF
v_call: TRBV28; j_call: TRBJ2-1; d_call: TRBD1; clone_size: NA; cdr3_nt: TGTGCCAGCAGTTACCGAGGGGGCTACTCCTACAATGAGCAGTTCTTC; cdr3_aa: CASSYRGGYSYNEQFF
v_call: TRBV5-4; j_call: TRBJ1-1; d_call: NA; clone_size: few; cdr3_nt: TGTGCCAGCAGCTTGGGAGGGACTATGAACACTGAAGCTTTCTTT; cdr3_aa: CASSLGGTMNTEAFF
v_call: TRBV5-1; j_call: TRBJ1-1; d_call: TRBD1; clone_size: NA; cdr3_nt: TGCGCCAGCAGCTCCCTGAGACAGGGCGACACTGAAGCTTTTTTT; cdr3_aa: CASSSLRQGDTEAFF
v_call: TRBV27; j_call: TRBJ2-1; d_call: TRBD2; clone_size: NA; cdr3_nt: TGTGCCAGCAGTTTATTGGGTAGCGGGAGTCAGGATGAGCAGTTCTTC; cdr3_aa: CASSLLGSGSQDEQFF
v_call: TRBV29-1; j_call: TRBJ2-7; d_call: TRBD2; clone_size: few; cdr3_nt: TGCAGCGTTGAGGATACTAGCGGGGATTACGAGCAGTACTTC; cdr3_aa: CSVEDTSGDYEQYF
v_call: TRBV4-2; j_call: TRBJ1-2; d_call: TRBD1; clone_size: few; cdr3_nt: TGTGCCAGCAGCAAAGAGGGATTATGGGACAGGGACTATGGCTACACCTTC; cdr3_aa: CASSKEGLWDRDYGYTF
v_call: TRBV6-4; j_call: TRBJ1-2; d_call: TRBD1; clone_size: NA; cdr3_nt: TGTGCCAGCAGGCCGGGGACAGGGACTTATGGCTACACCTTC; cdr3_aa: CASRPGTGTYGYTF
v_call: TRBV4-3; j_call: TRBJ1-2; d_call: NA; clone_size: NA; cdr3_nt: TGCGCCAGCAGCCAAGATGAAGGGGCGTACTATGGCTACACCTTC; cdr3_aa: CASSQDEGAYYGYTF
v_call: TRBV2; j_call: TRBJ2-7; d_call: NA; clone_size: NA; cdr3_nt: TGTGCCAGCAGCTCTACAGGGAACGAGCAGTACTTC; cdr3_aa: CASSSTGNEQYF